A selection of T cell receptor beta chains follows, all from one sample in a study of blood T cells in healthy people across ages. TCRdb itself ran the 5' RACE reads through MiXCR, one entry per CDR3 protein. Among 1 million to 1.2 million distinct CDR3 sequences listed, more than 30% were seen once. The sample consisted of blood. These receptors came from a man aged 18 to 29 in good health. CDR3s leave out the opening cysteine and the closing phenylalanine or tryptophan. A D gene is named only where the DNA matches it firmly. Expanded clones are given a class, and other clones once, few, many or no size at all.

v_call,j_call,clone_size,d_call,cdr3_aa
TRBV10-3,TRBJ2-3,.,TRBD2,AAGLERGTQY
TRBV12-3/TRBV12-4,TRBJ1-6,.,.,ASSLVSVINSPLH
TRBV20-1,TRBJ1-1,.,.,SARDRDLEAF
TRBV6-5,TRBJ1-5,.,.,ASTTRANQPQH
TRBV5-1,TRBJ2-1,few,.,ASQEEYNEQF
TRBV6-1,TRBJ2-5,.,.,ASSERSGEQY
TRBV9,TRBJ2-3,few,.,ASSATQGDTQY
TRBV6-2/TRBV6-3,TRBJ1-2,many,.,ASSYGGNGYT
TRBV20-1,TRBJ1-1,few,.,SGISGGGLGTEAF
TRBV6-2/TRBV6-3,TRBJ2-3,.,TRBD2,ASSYPSGGAKDTQY
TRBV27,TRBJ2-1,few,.,ASRGQRSSYNEQF
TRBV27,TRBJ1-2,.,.,ASTPTGRIDYGYT
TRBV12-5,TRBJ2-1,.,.,ASGLPRGAGYNEQF
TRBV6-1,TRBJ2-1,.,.,ASSRDSGYNEQF
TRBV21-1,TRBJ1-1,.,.,ASSKALDRADTEAF
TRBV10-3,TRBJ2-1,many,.,AISESTANNEQF
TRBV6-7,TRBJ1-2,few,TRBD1,ASSSGTGPRGPGRSQFNIHGYT
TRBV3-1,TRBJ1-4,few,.,ASSLRDKGEKLF
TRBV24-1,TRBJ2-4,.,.,ATSDFRQGRNEQY
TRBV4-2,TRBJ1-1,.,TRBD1,ASSPQQGAGTEAF
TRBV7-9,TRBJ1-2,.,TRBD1,ASSLTGQAYYYGYT
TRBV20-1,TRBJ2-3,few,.,SASETGSTSTDTQY
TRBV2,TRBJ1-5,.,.,ASSADNHSNKPQH
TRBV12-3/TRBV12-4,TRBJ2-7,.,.,ASSLGRGSGEQY
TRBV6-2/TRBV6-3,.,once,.,ASSYSVLAKNIQF
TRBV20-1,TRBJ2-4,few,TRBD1,SARSYRTGGVGYIQY